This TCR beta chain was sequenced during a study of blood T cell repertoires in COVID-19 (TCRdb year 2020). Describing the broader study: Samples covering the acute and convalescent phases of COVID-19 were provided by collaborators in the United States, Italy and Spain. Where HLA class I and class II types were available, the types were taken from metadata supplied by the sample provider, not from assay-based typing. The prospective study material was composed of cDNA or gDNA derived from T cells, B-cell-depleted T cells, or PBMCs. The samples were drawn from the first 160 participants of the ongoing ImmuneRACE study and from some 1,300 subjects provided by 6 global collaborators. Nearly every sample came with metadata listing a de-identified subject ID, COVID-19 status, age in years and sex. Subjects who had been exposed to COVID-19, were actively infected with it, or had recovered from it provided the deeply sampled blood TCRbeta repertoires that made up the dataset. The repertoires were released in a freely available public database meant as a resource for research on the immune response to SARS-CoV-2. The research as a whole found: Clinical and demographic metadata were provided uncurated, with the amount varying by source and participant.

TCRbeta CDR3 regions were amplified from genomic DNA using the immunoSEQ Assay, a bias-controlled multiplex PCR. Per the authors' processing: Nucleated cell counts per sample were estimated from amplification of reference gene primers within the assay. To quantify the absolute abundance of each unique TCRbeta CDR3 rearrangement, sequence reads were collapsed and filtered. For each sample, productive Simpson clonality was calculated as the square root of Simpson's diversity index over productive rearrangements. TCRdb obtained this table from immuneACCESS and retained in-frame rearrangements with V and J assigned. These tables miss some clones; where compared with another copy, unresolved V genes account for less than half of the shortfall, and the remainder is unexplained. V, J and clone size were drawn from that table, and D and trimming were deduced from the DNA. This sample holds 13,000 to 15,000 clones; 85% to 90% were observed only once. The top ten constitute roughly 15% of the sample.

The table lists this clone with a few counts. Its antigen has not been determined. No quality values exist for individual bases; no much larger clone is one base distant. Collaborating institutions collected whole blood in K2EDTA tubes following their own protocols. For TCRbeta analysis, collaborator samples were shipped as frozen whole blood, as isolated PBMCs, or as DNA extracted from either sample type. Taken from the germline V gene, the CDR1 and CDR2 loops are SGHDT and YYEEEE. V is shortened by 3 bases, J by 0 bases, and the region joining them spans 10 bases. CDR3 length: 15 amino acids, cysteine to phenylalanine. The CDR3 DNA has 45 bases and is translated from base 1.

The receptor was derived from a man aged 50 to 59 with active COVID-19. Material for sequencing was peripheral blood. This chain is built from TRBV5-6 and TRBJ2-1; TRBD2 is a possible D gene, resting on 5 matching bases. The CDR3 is CASSSDYSSYNEQFF. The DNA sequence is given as TGTGCCAGCAGCTCTGACTACAGCTCCTACAATGAGCAGTTCTTC.